The rows below give T cell receptor beta chains drawn from one sample of a study of blood T cell repertoires in COVID-19. Clones were sequenced by immunoSEQ multiplex PCR, and TCRdb holds only the in-frame ones, with some missing. This table holds tens of thousands of clones, around 80% found once. The specimen sequenced was peripheral blood. All receptors derive from a man in his 70s with acute or convalescent COVID-19. Both conserved end residues are part of each CDR3. Fields, in order: clone size, J gene, V gene, D gene, CDR3 DNA, CDR3 protein. D genes are given only for firm matches. A clone size is listed for some rows: how often the clone was seen (once, few, many), or a class if it is expanded.

>NA|TRBJ1-1|TRBV24-1|NA
TGTGCCACCAGTGATCCCAGGGGTCATGCTGAAGCTTTCTTT
CATSDPRGHAEAFF
>few|TRBJ1-1|TRBV18|TRBD1
TGTGCCAGCTCACCACGGACAGGGGAAACTGAAGCTTTCTTT
CASSPRTGETEAFF
>NA|TRBJ2-7|TRBV30|TRBD2
TGTGCCTGGAGTGTAACGGCTAGCGGGAGAGTTGAGCAGTACTTC
CAWSVTASGRVEQYF
>NA|TRBJ2-5|TRBV7-2|TRBD2
TGTGCCAGCAGCTTATCCACTAGCGGGGCCCAAGAGACCCAGTACTTC
CASSLSTSGAQETQYF
>NA|TRBJ2-1|TRBV5-6|TRBD1
TGTGCCAGTCGGGGACAGGGCCCATCCTCCTACAATGAGCAGTTCTTC
CASRGQGPSSYNEQFF
>NA|TRBJ2-1|TRBV28|NA
TGTGCCAGCAGTTCCTCCAGCGGGTTAGGGACCGTGTTGAATGAGCAGTTCTTC
CASSSSSGLGTVLNEQFF
>NA|TRBJ2-7|TRBV30|NA
TGTGCCTGGAGCCCAAACCAGGGTAGTGCGCAGTACTTC
CAWSPNQGSAQYF
>NA|TRBJ1-1|TRBV10-1|NA
TGCGCCAGCCGACGGGGCAGGGGACAGAACACTGAAGCTTTCTTT
CASRRGRGQNTEAFF
>few|TRBJ2-7|TRBV28|TRBD2
TGTGCCAGCAGTCAATGGGGACTAGCGGGAGGGCCAGGGGAGCAGTACTTC
CASSQWGLAGGPGEQYF
>once|TRBJ2-7|TRBV29-1|NA
TGCAGCGTTGAGGGCCCCAAATACGAGCAGTACTTC
CSVEGPKYEQYF
>NA|TRBJ1-2|TRBV27|TRBD1
TGTGCCAGCAGTTTATCGGGACAGGATCCCGATGGCTACACCTTC
CASSLSGQDPDGYTF
>NA|TRBJ1-1|TRBV5-4|NA
TGTGCCAGCAGCTCCCGCACTGAAGCTTTCTTT
CASSSRTEAFF
>NA|TRBJ2-3|TRBV6-2/TRBV6-3|NA
TGTGCCAGCAGTTACTCGAACTCCCGTACGCAGTATTTT
CASSYSNSRTQYF
>NA|TRBJ2-7|TRBV6-2/TRBV6-3|NA
TGTGCCAGCAGTTACTCGGGGGGACCCTACGAGCAGTACTTC
CASSYSGGPYEQYF
>few|TRBJ1-5|TRBV18|TRBD1
TGTGCCAGCTCACCAACAGGGGGGGAAGATCAGCCCCAGCATTTT
CASSPTGGEDQPQHF
>once|TRBJ1-1|TRBV10-1|NA
TGCGCCAGCAGCCCCAGGGCCAAGGATGAAGCTTTCTTT
CASSPRAKDEAFF
>NA|TRBJ1-4|TRBV5-6|NA
TGTGCCAGCAGCTTGTGGGCCGTTAATGAAAAACTGTTTTTT
CASSLWAVNEKLFF
>NA|TRBJ2-7|TRBV30|TRBD1
TGTGCCTGGAGTATGGGGAAAACAGGGGCGCGAGAGCAGTACTTC
CAWSMGKTGAREQYF
>NA|TRBJ1-1|TRBV7-2|NA
TGTGCCAGCAGGCCAGACAGGTCCCAGAACACTGAAGCTTTCTTT
CASRPDRSQNTEAFF
>once|TRBJ2-1|TRBV5-6|TRBD2
TGCGCCCGCCGCCGCGCGGGGGGGTTCAATGAGCAGTTCTTC
CARRRAGGFNEQFF
>once|TRBJ1-2|TRBV28|NA
TGTGCCAGCAGACTCCCTGGGCAGGGAAAGAGTGGCTACACCTTC
CASRLPGQGKSGYTF
>NA|TRBJ1-5|TRBV28|NA
TGTGCCAGCAGTTTGCGCCCAAACTATAGCAATCAGCCCCAGCATTTT
CASSLRPNYSNQPQHF
>few|TRBJ1-4|TRBV6-5|NA
TGTGCCAGCAGTCCACAGGGAGCGGCTAATGAAAAACTGTTTTTT
CASSPQGAANEKLFF